This TCR beta chain was found in a study of blood T cell repertoires in COVID-19. Study-wide background: COVID-19 samples collected from the United States, Italy and Spain covered acute and convalescent phases. Sources were T cells, B-cell-depleted T cells, or PBMCs; the material itself was cDNA or gDNA.

This clone was observed a handful of times. Profiled with immunoSEQ multiplex PCR; TCRdb holds only in-frame clones, not every one. The profile shows fewer than 90,000 clones, almost 90% of them singletons. The CDR3 totals 12 residues. V lost 8 bases to trimming and J lost 12 bases, with 18 bases between them. CDR1 is SNHLY, CDR2 FYNNEI, per germline. The V call is TRBV2, the J call TRBJ2-3, with D possibly TRBD1 on 8 matching bases. The TCR originated in a woman older than 75 with active or convalescent COVID-19. What was sequenced was peripheral blood. The CDR3 DNA is TGTGCCAGCCACAGGGGGAGCGGGAACCAGTATTTT. This translates into CASHRGSGNQYF.